Below, 31 T cell receptor beta chains from the same sample are listed, as sequenced in a study of cytomegalovirus exposure and HLA in healthy donors. Researchers ran the PCR with 60 Vbeta and 13 Jbeta primers. Sequenced by immunoSEQ multiplex PCR; TCRdb stores in-frame clones only, minus some. The repertoire holds tens of thousands of clones, with 65% to 85% as singletons. The sample comprised PBMCs. All receptors come from a woman in her twenties or thirties in good health and CMV-seropositive.

The chain has TRBV5-1 and TRBJ2-5; D possibly corresponds to TRBD1 (5 bases). The CDR3 covers 14 residues. The germline CDR1 and CDR2 sequences are SGHRS and YFSETQ. The V gene lost 0 bases and the J gene lost 5 bases, with 11 bases spanning the gap. CDR3 bases: TGCGCCAGCAGCTTGGGCCGGGCAGGGGAGACCCAGTACTTC. Its translation: CASSLGRAGETQYF.

This chain joins TRBV6-5 and TRBJ1-6; no clear D. Between the trimmed V and J ends, which lost 2 bases and 7 bases, there was a span of 12 bases. There are 15 residues in the CDR3. Germline CDR1 is MNHEY and CDR2 is SVGAGI. Written as DNA, the CDR3 is TGTGCCAGCAGTTACGGACGGGAATTAAATTCACCCCTCCACTTT. This gives the protein CASSYGRELNSPLHF.

This clone has only one observation. This chain uses TRBV7-9 with TRBJ1-2; D unresolved. The V end was cut by 5 bases, the J end by 2 bases, with 6 bases between. Germline CDR1 SEHNR, CDR2 FQNEAQ (reference sequence). The CDR3 runs to 12 residues. The CDR3 is CASSGENYGYTF. The CDR3 nucleotides read TGTGCCAGCAGCGGGGAGAACTATGGCTACACCTTC.

The V call is TRBV7-9, the J call TRBJ2-2; D is possibly TRBD1 (5 bases). Germline CDR1 reads SEHNR; CDR2 reads FQNEAQ (reference sequence). The CDR3 totals 15 residues. With 3 bases removed from V and 1 base from J, the gap between germline ends came to 9 bases. DNA of the CDR3: TGTGCCAGCAGCTTCAGGGCAGGGAACACCGGGGAGCTGTTTTTT. It translates to CASSFRAGNTGELFF.

This chain links TRBV19 with TRBJ2-1; the D gene is possibly TRBD2 (5 bases). CDR3 length: 15 amino acids. The ends were cut back, 5 bases at V and 4 bases at J, with 15 bases in the middle. CDR1 and CDR2 from the germline V gene are LNHDA and SQIVND (reference sequence). The CDR3 reads CASSVGLVWYNEQFF. In DNA, the CDR3 is TGTGCCAGTAGTGTCGGACTGGTATGGTACAATGAGCAGTTCTTC.

J is TRBJ2-5 and V is TRBV11-3, with D possibly matching TRBD2 (6 bases). CDR1 SGHNT and CDR2 YENEEA come from the germline V gene. The CDR3 is made up of 14 amino acids. Between the trimmed V and J ends, which lost 1 base and 2 bases, there was a span of 8 bases. The CDR3 spells CASSLGGLQETQYF. The CDR3 DNA follows: TGTGCCAGCAGCTTAGGCGGACTACAAGAGACCCAGTACTTC.

The chain recombines TRBV6-1 with TRBJ2-3; D may be TRBD1 (6 bases). With 6 bases removed from V and 7 bases from J, the gap between germline ends came to 14 bases. CDR3 length equals 13 residues. Germline V gene data show CDR1 as MNHNS and CDR2 as SASEGT. The CDR3 DNA reads as TGTGCCAGCAGAGAGCAGGGGCCGAATACGCAGTATTTT. Its protein is CASREQGPNTQYF.

V usage is TRBV5-4 and J usage is TRBJ2-6; 9 bases match TRBD1. This CDR3 has 20 amino acids. The ends lost 0 bases at V and 0 bases at J; junction bases unmatched: 10. Germline V gene sequence: CDR1 SGHNT, CDR2 YYREEE (reference sequence). The CDR3 DNA is TGTGCCAGCAGCTTGGTATCGGGACAGGGTACTATCTCTGGGGCCAACGTCCTGACTTTC. This gives the protein CASSLVSGQGTISGANVLTF.

This chain joins TRBV28 and TRBJ1-1; TRBD1 aligns across 7 bases. Germline V lookup: CDR1 MDHEN, CDR2 SYDVKM. Trimming cost V 2 bases and J 7 bases; bases outside gene matches: 7. The CDR3 has 14 amino acids. The CDR3 loop reads CASSLLAGQNEAFF. As DNA, the CDR3 is TGTGCCAGCAGTTTACTGGCGGGACAGAATGAAGCTTTCTTT.

This clone has only one observation. J is TRBJ2-7 and V is TRBV7-8; 7 bases fit TRBD2. Germline CDR1 is SGHVS and CDR2 is FQNEAQ. Losses at the gene ends were 3 bases for V and 2 bases for J; bases not matched to a gene: 4. The CDR3 is made up of 14 amino acids. The CDR3 loop is CASSFTGTTYEQYF. The CDR3 DNA sequence: TGTGCCAGCAGCTTCACCGGGACTACCTACGAGCAGTACTTC. Using reference TRBV7-8 and TRBJ2-7 for the parts outside the CDR3, the full variable domain is GAGVSQSPRYKVAKRGQDVALRCDPISGHVSLFWYQQALGQGPEFLTYFQNEAQLDKSGLPSDRFFAERPEGSVSTLKIQRTQQEDSAVYLCASSFTGTTYEQYFGPGTRLTVT.

The rearrangement uses TRBV7-3 and TRBJ2-5, with D perhaps TRBD1 (5 bases). Trimming cost V 6 bases and J 4 bases, with 12 bases left between them. The germline CDR1 and CDR2 sequences are SGHTA and FQGTGA. The CDR3 length is 13 residues. As DNA, the CDR3 is TGTGCCAGCAGTTCTACCCAGGGAGAGACCCAGTACTTC. Translating it yields CASSSTQGETQYF.

This chain links TRBV10-2 with TRBJ2-2; possibly TRBD1 for D (6 bases). From germline, CDR1 is WSHSY and CDR2 SAAADI. The CDR3 contains 13 residues. V was trimmed by 8 bases and J by 4 bases, leaving 11 bases between them. The CDR3 sequence is CASCLRGTGELFF. For the CDR3, the DNA is TGCGCCAGCTGCCTCAGGGGCACCGGGGAGCTGTTTTTT.

This chain connects TRBV18 to TRBJ1-2, with D perhaps TRBD1 (5 bases). V gave up 2 bases and J gave up 3 bases, with 7 bases separating them. This CDR3 has 13 amino acids. CDR1 and CDR2 from the germline V gene are KGHSH and LQKENI. For the CDR3, the DNA is TGTGCCAGCTCACCAGAAGGGGACTATGGCTACACCTTC. Translating it yields CASSPEGDYGYTF.

The genes are TRBV10-2 and TRBJ2-3, with 10 positions matching TRBD1. CDR3 length: 17 amino acids. CDR1 WSHSY and CDR2 SAAADI come from the germline V gene. The junction had 16 bases not matched to a gene; V was cut back by 10 bases and J by 3 bases. CDR3 in amino acids: CATQGQGLGGRTDTQYF. The CDR3 DNA is TGCGCCACCCAGGGACAGGGGCTTGGTGGGAGAACAGATACGCAGTATTTT.

Only one count was recorded for this clone. This chain links TRBV6-5 with TRBJ1-1, with 7 bases that match TRBD1. The germline gives CDR1 MNHEY, CDR2 SVGAGI. Trimming cost V 5 bases and J 1 base; bases outside gene matches: 7. The CDR3 contains 15 residues. CDR3 region: CASSVDRAKNTEAFF. As DNA, the CDR3 is TGTGCCAGCAGTGTCGACAGGGCAAAGAACACTGAAGCTTTCTTT.

The chain uses TRBV27 and TRBJ2-7; 8 bases are shared with TRBD1. Germline V gene lookup returns CDR1 MNHEY and CDR2 SMNVEV (reference sequence). The CDR3 sequence is 16 residues long. V shed 5 bases and J 6 bases; nucleotides not matched to a gene: 15. The CDR3 spells CASSPLDSGTGPEQYF. Written as DNA, the CDR3 is TGTGCCAGCAGTCCCCTCGACTCCGGGACAGGACCCGAGCAGTACTTC.

The CDR3 nucleotides read TGTGCCAGTAGTGCCCCGGTGGGGAGGCCACCCCTCCACTTT. Protein: CASSAPVGRPPLHF. J is TRBJ1-6 and V is TRBV19; D ambiguous. Germline CDR1 reads LNHDA; CDR2 reads SQIVND (reference sequence). The CDR3 spans 14 residues. With 5 bases removed from V and 11 bases from J, the gap between germline ends came to 16 bases.

The genes are TRBV5-8 and TRBJ1-4; the match to TRBD1 covers 8 bases. V lost 4 bases and J lost 8; bases outside the gene matches: 10. The CDR3 totals 15 residues. In germline, CDR1 is SGHTS, CDR2 YDEGEE. CDR3 amino acids: CASSLGDRGGEKLFF. The CDR3 nucleotides are TGTGCCAGCAGCCTCGGTGACAGGGGAGGAGAAAAACTGTTTTTT.

This clone has just a few counts. V and J are TRBV29-1 and TRBJ2-3; 11 bases map to TRBD2. There are 14 residues in the CDR3. J was trimmed by 2 bases and V by 7 bases; bases with no gene match: 5. Germline V CDR1 and CDR2: SQVTM, ANQGSEA. The CDR3 loop is CSARLAGTTDTQYF. DNA of the CDR3: TGCAGCGCCCGACTAGCGGGGACCACAGATACGCAGTATTTT.

The chain uses TRBV15 and TRBJ2-7, with TRBD2 as a possible D gene (6 bases). Germline V CDR1 and CDR2: LNHNV, YYDKDF (reference sequence). V was cut by 5 bases and J by 2 bases, with 16 bases left in between. The CDR3 extends over 15 amino acids. CDR3 sequence (DNA): TGTGCCACCAGCCGCTCCGGGGGTGTCGCCTACGAGCAGTACTTC. It translates to CATSRSGGVAYEQYF.

The chain uses TRBV7-2 and TRBJ1-4; 8 positions agree with TRBD1. Germline CDR1 reads SGHTA; CDR2 reads FQGNSA. V was clipped by 3 bases and J by 7 bases; unmatched bases: 7. This CDR3 spans 15 amino acids. For the CDR3, the DNA is TGTGCCAGCAGCTTCCAGGGGGCGCCGAGTGAAAAACTGTTTTTT. This translates into CASSFQGAPSEKLFF.

The chain joins TRBV7-2 to TRBJ1-5; TRBD1 aligns across 10 bases. The V segment lost 5 bases and the J segment 6 bases; nucleotides outside the gene matches: 10. The V gene's germline CDR1 is SGHTA and CDR2 FQGNSA. This CDR3 is built from 16 residues. Written as DNA, the CDR3 is TGTGCCAGCAGCCCCCGGGACAGGGGAACCCTTCAGCCCCAGCATTTT. This sequence encodes CASSPRDRGTLQPQHF.

There are a few counts of this clone. The chain employs TRBV27 and TRBJ2-2; 8 bases are a match to TRBD1. There are 15 residues in the CDR3. The J segment lost 4 bases and the V segment lost 5 bases, leaving 6 bases of the junction unmatched. CDR1 and CDR2 from the germline V gene are MNHEY and SMNVEV (reference sequence). The CDR3 loop reads CASSLDRVTTGELFF. The CDR3 bases are TGTGCCAGCAGTCTGGACAGGGTTACCACCGGGGAGCTGTTTTTT.

The chain employs TRBV28 and TRBJ2-5, with D tentatively TRBD1 (6 bases). The V gene lost 5 bases and the J gene lost 5 bases, with 15 bases spanning the gap. Germline loops: CDR1 MDHEN, CDR2 SYDVKM. CDR3 length equals 14 residues. CDR3 in DNA: TGTGCCAGCAGTCGTGGACAGTTAAGGGAGACCCAGTACTTC. Amino acids: CASSRGQLRETQYF.

A single count supports this clone. The DNA for the CDR3 is TGTGCCACCAGCAGAGATCGGTCCTACGAGCAGTACTTC. As protein: CATSRDRSYEQYF. The chain recombines TRBV15 with TRBJ2-7; the D is unclear. The CDR3 has 13 residues. V dropped 0 bases and J dropped 1 base, with 4 bases sitting between them. The germline V gene has CDR1 LNHNV and CDR2 YYDKDF (reference sequence).

This clone was counted a few times. V usage is TRBV9 and J usage is TRBJ1-1; 9 bases align to TRBD1. V was pared by 0 bases and J by 7 bases, with 13 bases of the junction left unmatched. Per the germline V gene, CDR1 is SGDLS and CDR2 is YYNGEE. The CDR3 consists of 17 residues. The CDR3 reads CASSVGGQGSGTGEAFF. Here the CDR3 DNA reads TGTGCCAGCAGCGTAGGGGGACAGGGTTCGGGAACGGGTGAAGCTTTCTTT.

This clone was detected only once. The genes are TRBV25-1 and TRBJ2-5; D not certain. There are 13 residues in the CDR3. CDR1 is MGHDK and CDR2 is SYGVNS in the germline V gene. Trimming removed 1 base from V and 7 bases from J, with 10 bases in between. The CDR3 DNA follows: TGTGCCAGCAGTGAATTGCGCTCCGGGACCCAGTACTTC. Translated: CASSELRSGTQYF.

The chain joins TRBV7-9 to TRBJ1-2; a weak D match, TRBD1 (6 bases). The V gene's germline CDR1 is SEHNR and CDR2 FQNEAQ (reference sequence). The CDR3 has 14 residues. Trimming pared 3 bases from V and 4 bases from J, leaving 12 bases between. CDR3 nucleotide sequence: TGTGCCAGCAGCTTGGAGGGGGGGAGCTATGGCTACACCTTC. Its protein product is CASSLEGGSYGYTF.

The DNA of the CDR3 is TGCGCCAGCAGCTTATGGGGCGATAGTGAAGCTTTCTTT. It codes for CASSLWGDSEAFF. This sequence joins TRBV5-1 and TRBJ1-1; perhaps TRBD1 as D (5 bases). The CDR3 is made up of 13 amino acids. Germline V lookup: CDR1 SGHRS, CDR2 YFSETQ. V lost 2 bases to trimming and J lost 7 bases, with 12 bases between them.

The chain has TRBV30 and TRBJ1-5, with TRBD1 matching over 8 bases. The CDR3 is 12 amino acids. CDR1 is GTSNPN and CDR2 is SVGIG in the germline V gene (reference sequence). J gave up 10 bases and V 5 bases, and 7 bases lay outside the gene matches. The CDR3 nucleotides read TGTGCCTGGGGACAGGGCTGGGGTCCCCAGCATTTT. Amino acids: CAWGQGWGPQHF.

This clone was picked up one time. This sequence joins TRBV2 and TRBJ2-1, with 8 bases matching TRBD2. The trim removed 6 bases at V and 6 bases at J, leaving 7 bases unmatched. CDR1 and CDR2 (germline): SNHLY, FYNNEI. The CDR3 runs to 14 residues. CDR3 coding DNA: TGTGCCAGCAGCACCGGGACTAGTGGCAATGAGCAGTTCTTC. Residues: CASSTGTSGNEQFF.